This T cell receptor (beta chain) originates from a study of blood T cell repertoires in COVID-19. Germline V gene sequence: CDR1 KGHDR, CDR2 SFDVKD. The CDR3 is 16 residues long. The J segment lost 9 bases and the V segment lost 5 bases, leaving 12 bases of the junction unmatched. This table comes from immunoSEQ multiplex PCR, and its TCRdb copy is limited to in-frame clones, with some not included. The table includes 100,000 or so clones, 84% detected once. The sample was peripheral blood. The J gene is TRBJ1-4, the V gene TRBV24-1, with TRBD1 matching over 9 bases. The sequence derives from a man in his 70s with active or convalescent COVID-19. CDR3 nucleotide sequence: TGTGCCACCAGTGCCGCAGGGGACAGGGACCCGAAAAAACTGTTTTTT. This translates into CATSAAGDRDPKKLFF.